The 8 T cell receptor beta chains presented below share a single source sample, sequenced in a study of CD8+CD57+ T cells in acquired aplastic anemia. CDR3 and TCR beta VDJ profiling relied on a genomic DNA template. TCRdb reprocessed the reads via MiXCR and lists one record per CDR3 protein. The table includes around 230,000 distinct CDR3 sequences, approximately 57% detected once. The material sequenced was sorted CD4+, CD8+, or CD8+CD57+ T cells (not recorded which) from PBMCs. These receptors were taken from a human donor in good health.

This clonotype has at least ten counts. This chain's CDR3 is CSATEGQGAYQETQYF. The CDR3 nucleotides read TGCAGTGCCACCGAGGGACAGGGGGCCTACCAAGAGACCCAGTACTTC. V gene TRBV20-1 combines with J gene TRBJ2-5, with 12 bases identical to TRBD1. CDR1 and CDR2 from the germline V gene are DFQATT and SNEGSKA (reference sequence). The CDR3 spans 16 residues. With 6 bases clipped from V and 0 bases from J, the junction kept 8 bases outside the gene matches.

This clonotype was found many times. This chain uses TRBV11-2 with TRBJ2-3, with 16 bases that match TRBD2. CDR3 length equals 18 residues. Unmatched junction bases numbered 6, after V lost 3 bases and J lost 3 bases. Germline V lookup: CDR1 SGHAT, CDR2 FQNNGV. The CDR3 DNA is TGTGCCAGCAGCTTCGGGACTAGCGGGAGGGCCAGTACAGATACGCAGTATTTT. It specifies CASSFGTSGRASTDTQYF.

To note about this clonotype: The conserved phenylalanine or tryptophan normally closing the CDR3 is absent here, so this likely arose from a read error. Written as DNA, the CDR3 is TGTGCCAGCAGCTTAGTCGGGTATGGCTACACCCTC. Its translation: CASSLVGYGYTL. The chain links TRBV7-9 to TRBJ1-2; no clear D. CDR3 size: 12 residues. V lost 1 base to trimming and J lost 5 bases, with 5 bases between them. Looked up from germline, CDR1 is SEHNR and CDR2 is FQNEAQ (reference sequence).

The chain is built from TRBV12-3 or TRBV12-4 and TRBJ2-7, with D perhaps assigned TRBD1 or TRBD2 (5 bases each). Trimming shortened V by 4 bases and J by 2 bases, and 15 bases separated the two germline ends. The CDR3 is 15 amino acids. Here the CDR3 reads CASSSGTDGTYEQYF. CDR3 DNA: TGTGCCAGCAGTTCAGGGACCGACGGCACCTACGAGCAGTACTTC.

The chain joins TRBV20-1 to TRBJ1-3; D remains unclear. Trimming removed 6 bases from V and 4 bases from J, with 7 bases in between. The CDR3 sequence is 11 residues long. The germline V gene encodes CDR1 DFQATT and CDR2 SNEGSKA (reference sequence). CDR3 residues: CSAEEGNTIYF. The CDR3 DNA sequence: TGCAGTGCAGAGGAAGGAAACACCATATATTTT.

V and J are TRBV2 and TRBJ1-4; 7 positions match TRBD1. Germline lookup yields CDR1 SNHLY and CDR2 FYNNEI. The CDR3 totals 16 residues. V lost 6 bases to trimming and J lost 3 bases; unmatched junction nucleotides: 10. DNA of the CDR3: TGTGCCAGCAGGGCGTTTAGGGGGCAGTCTAATGAAAAACTGTTTTTT. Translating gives CASRAFRGQSNEKLFF. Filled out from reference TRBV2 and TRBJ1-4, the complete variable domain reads EPEVTQTPSHQVTQMGQEVILRCVPISNHLYFYWYRQILGQKVEFLVSFYNNEISEKSEIFDDQFSVERPDGSNFTLKIRSTKLEDSAMYFCASRAFRGQSNEKLFFGSGTQLSVL.

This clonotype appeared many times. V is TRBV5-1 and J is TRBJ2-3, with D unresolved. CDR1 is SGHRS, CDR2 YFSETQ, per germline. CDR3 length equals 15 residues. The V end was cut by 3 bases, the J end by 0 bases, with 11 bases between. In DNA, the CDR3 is TGCGCCAGCAGCTCAGCACAGATGAGCACAGATACGCAGTATTTT. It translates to CASSSAQMSTDTQYF.

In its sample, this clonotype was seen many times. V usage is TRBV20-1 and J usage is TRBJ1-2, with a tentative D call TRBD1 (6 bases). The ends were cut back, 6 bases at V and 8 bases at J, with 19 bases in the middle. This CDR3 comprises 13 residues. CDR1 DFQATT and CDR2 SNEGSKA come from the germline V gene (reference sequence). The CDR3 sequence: CSASDPGQRGYTF. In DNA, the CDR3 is TGCAGTGCCTCCGACCCGGGACAACGGGGCTACACCTTC.